Listed below are T cell receptor beta chains from one sample, sequenced in a study of blood T cell repertoires in COVID-19. The assay was immunoSEQ multiplex PCR, and TCRdb's table has in-frame clones only and misses some. This table holds about 88,000 clones, around 91% found once. Sequencing input: peripheral blood. Every receptor here comes from a man aged 18 to 29 with COVID-19, enrolled during active disease. CDR3s include the opening cysteine and the closing phenylalanine or tryptophan. The D gene is left open where the match is weak. Size values are once, few and many counts, or a class for expanded clones, and some rows have none.

cdr3_aa	j_call	v_call	d_call	clone_size
CATSGPTSGRDSNEQFF	TRBJ2-1	TRBV24-1	TRBD2	-
CASSVSGSDTEAFF	TRBJ1-1	TRBV9	-	-
CASSPDRDTIYF	TRBJ1-3	TRBV11-3	TRBD1	-
CASSPSGLWAGELFF	TRBJ2-2	TRBV9	-	-
CASSIEQGDGYTF	TRBJ1-2	TRBV6-5	-	-
CASSQVRTEFSYEQYF	TRBJ2-7	TRBV4-2	-	-
CASSHLAAGGDYEQFF	TRBJ2-1	TRBV4-1	TRBD2	-
CASSVGIGEGTDTQYF	TRBJ2-3	TRBV9	-	-
CASSTGGTNEKLLF	TRBJ1-4	TRBV7-9	TRBD1	few
CASSLWARREEEQYF	TRBJ2-7	TRBV28	-	-
CASSPLAGGDTGELFF	TRBJ2-2	TRBV7-2	TRBD2	-